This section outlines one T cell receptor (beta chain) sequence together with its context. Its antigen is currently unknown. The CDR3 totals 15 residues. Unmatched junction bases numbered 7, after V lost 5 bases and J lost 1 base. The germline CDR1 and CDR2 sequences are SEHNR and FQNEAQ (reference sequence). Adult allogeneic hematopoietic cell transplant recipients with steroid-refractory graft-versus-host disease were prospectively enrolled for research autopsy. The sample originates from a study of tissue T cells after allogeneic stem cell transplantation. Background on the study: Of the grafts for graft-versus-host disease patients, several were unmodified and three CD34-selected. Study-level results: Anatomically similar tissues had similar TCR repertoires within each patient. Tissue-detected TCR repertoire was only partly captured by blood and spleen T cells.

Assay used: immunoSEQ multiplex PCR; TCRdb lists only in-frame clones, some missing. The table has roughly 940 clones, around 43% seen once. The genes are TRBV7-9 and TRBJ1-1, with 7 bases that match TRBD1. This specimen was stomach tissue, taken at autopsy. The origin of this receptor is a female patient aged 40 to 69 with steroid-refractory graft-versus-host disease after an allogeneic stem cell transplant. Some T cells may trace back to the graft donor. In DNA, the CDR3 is TGTGCCAGCAGCCTCTACAGGGGTCGGAACACTGAAGCTTTCTTT. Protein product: CASSLYRGRNTEAFF.